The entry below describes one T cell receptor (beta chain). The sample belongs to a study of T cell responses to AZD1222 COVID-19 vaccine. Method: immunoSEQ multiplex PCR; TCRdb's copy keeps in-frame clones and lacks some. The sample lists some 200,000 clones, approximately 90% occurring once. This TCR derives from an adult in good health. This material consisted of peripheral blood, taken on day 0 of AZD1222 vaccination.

This CDR3 reads CASSRSGDNSPLHF. DNA of the CDR3: TGTGCCAGCAGTCGGTCAGGGGATAATTCACCCCTCCACTTT. The chain is built from TRBV2 and TRBJ1-6; D possibly corresponds to TRBD1 (6 bases). This CDR3 is 14 amino acids long. Germline CDR1 SNHLY, CDR2 FYNNEI. The V gene lost 5 bases and the J gene lost 5 bases, with 10 bases spanning the gap.